The rows below give T cell receptor beta chains drawn from one sample of a study of blood T cell repertoires in COVID-19. Sequencing was performed with immunoSEQ multiplex PCR; in TCRdb, only in-frame clones are kept and a portion is missing. Among 200,000 or so clones, 82% were seen once, and the ten largest hold about 6.9%. The specimen was peripheral blood. These receptors were taken from a human donor with acute or convalescent COVID-19. The donor label of this sample is uncertain. Both conserved end residues are part of each CDR3. Each record gives: V gene, CDR3 protein.

TRBV29-1 | CSVAGDTEAFF
TRBV6-5 | CASRPKQGAPYEQYF
TRBV5-1 | CASSASSGRAGGDTQYF
TRBV4-3 | CASSQQGAITEAFF
TRBV19 | CASSYTGVGEAFF
TRBV27 | CASSLLERMNTGELFF
TRBV7-9 | CASSLASGVSGANVLTF
TRBV15 | CATSRVVAGQGGETQYF
TRBV4-1 | CASSQVQALYLGQFF
TRBV12-3/TRBV12-4 | CASSRTGTYGYTF
TRBV30 | CAWSRQGTQAFF
TRBV4-2 | CASSQDPSGNTGELFF
TRBV5-4 | CASSLATHNEKLFF
TRBV5-4 | CASNPGQSFSGANVLTF
TRBV3-1/TRBV3-2 | CASRSGTSTGELFF
TRBV13 | CASSLLTGKAGNTIYF
TRBV9 | CASSVGVKGGDGYTF
TRBV11-2 | CASSHTDTQYF
TRBV7-9 | CASSFQGQGADGANVLTF
TRBV7-2 | CASSLALAGGNEQFF
TRBV9 | CASSFQTAAGSSSYNEQFF
TRBV6-2/TRBV6-3 | CASSYSSLAGEWATDTQYF
TRBV24-1 | CATSEGLAGLNEQFF
TRBV4-1 | CASSQDRGRGGNTEAFF
TRBV25-1 | CASSRDRESPLHF
TRBV2 | CASIGGETYEQYF
TRBV6-2/TRBV6-3 | CASSYNGDLLVSYEQYF
TRBV2 | CASRQGISNYGYTF
TRBV5-4 | CASSPTSGGRDEQFF
TRBV2 | CASRDRGRNTGELFF
TRBV5-4 | CASSSAGREGGTDTQYF
TRBV10-3 | CAIRRTVQGLIGMNTEAFF
TRBV11-2 | CASSSSVYEQYF
TRBV6-5 | CASSYSQGGEKLFF
TRBV5-4 | CASSQRLVEAYEQYF
TRBV30 | CAWTNGQGRQETQYF
TRBV7-2 | CASSLGVSTDTQYF
TRBV5-1 | CASSQGLAASSYEQYF
TRBV7-2 | CASSPDSEDYEQYF
TRBV7-6 | CASSPGGAEQYF